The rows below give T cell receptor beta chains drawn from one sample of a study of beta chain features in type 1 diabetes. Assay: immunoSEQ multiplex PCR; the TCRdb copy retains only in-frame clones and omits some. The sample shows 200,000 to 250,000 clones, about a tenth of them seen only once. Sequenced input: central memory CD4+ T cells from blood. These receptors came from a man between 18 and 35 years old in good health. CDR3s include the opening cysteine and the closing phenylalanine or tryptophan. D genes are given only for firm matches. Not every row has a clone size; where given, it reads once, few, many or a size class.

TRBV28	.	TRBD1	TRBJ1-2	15	CASSPAGTGRGGYTF	TGTGCCAGCAGCCCCGCCGGGACAGGGCGGGGGGGCTACACCTTC
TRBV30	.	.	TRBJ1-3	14	CAWSVGVFGNTIYF	TGTGCCTGGAGTGTCGGGGTTTTTGGAAACACCATATATTTT
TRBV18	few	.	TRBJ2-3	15	CASSPRWGGTDTQYF	TGTGCCAGCTCACCTCGGTGGGGCGGCACAGATACGCAGTATTTT
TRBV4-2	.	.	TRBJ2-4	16	CASSQDQQIDKNIQYF	TGTGCCAGCAGCCAAGATCAGCAGATCGACAAAAACATTCAGTACTTC
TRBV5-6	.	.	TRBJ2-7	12	CASSLGQYEQYF	TGTGCCAGCAGCCTAGGACAGTACGAGCAGTACTTC
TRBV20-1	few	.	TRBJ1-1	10	CSATRGAAFF	TGCAGTGCCACCCGGGGGGCGGCTTTCTTT
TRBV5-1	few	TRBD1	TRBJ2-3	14	CASSWSGQSDTQYF	TGCGCCAGCAGCTGGTCGGGACAGTCAGATACGCAGTATTTT
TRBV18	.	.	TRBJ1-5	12	CASRQPNQPQHF	TGTGCCAGCCGACAGCCCAATCAGCCCCAGCATTTT
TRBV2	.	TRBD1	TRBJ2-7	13	CASTASRGLEQYF	TGTGCCAGCACTGCCTCGAGGGGGCTCGAGCAGTACTTC
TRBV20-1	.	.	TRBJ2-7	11	CSVGTPYEQYF	TGCAGTGTCGGTACTCCCTACGAGCAGTACTTC
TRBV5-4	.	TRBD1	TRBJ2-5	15	CASSSTGVPFGTQYF	TGTGCCAGCAGCTCGACAGGGGTACCCTTTGGGACCCAGTACTTC
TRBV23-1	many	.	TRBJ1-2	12	CASSQGQRGYTF	TGCGCCAGCAGTCAAGGACAGCGCGGCTACACCTTC
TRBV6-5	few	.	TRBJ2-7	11	CASSRTGEQYF	TGTGCCAGCAGTCGGACCGGCGAGCAGTACTTC
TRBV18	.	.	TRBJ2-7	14	CASSPPGRTYEQYF	TGTGCCAGCTCACCACCGGGCAGAACCTACGAGCAGTACTTC
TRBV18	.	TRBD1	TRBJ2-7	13	CASEGQGDYEQYF	TGTGCCAGCGAGGGACAGGGGGATTACGAGCAGTACTTC
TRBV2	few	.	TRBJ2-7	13	CASSAGWTYEQYF	TGTGCCAGCAGTGCCGGCTGGACCTACGAGCAGTACTTC
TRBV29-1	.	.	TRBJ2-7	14	CSARLGGGSYEQYF	TGCAGTGCCCGTCTGGGTGGCGGCTCCTACGAGCAGTACTTC
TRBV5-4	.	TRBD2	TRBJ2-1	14	CASTREVAGDEQFF	TGTGCCAGCACCCGGGAGGTAGCGGGAGATGAGCAGTTCTTC
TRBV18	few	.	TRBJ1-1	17	CASSPPNRLSRNTEAFF	TGTGCCAGCTCACCACCGAATCGGCTCAGCAGGAACACTGAAGCTTTCTTT
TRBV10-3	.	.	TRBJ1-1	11	CAITDRTEAFF	TGTGCCATCACCGACAGGACTGAAGCTTTCTTT
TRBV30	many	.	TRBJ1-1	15	CAWSLAGTTATEAFF	TGTGCCTGGAGTTTGGCCGGGACAACTGCCACTGAAGCTTTCTTT
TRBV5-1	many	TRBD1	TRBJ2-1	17	CASSLVAGTGALTIQFF	TGCGCCAGCAGCTTGGTGGCTGGGACAGGGGCCTTGACGATCCAGTTCTTC
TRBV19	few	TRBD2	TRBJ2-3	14	CASSTSGRPDTQYF	TGTGCCAGTAGTACTAGCGGAAGGCCGGATACGCAGTATTTT
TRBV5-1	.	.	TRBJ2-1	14	CASSRDGPPNEQFF	TGCGCCAGCAGTCGGGACGGGCCCCCCAATGAGCAGTTCTTC
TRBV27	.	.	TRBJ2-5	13	CASRQGSTETQYF	TGTGCCAGCAGACAGGGCTCGACGGAGACCCAGTACTTC
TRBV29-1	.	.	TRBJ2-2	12	CSVDGGTGELFF	TGCAGCGTTGACGGGGGCACCGGGGAGCTGTTTTTT
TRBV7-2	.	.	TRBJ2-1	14	CASSLVGAYNEQFF	TGTGCCAGCAGCTTAGTCGGGGCCTACAATGAGCAGTTCTTC
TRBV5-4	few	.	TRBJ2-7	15	CASSLDQGGGYEQYF	TGTGCCAGCAGCTTGGACCAGGGGGGCGGCTACGAGCAGTACTTC
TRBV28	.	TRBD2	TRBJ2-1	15	CASRPSGRYYNEQFF	TGTGCCAGCAGACCGAGCGGGAGGTACTACAATGAGCAGTTCTTC
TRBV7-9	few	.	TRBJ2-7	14	CASSLGLGSYEQYF	TGTGCCAGCAGCTTAGGATTGGGAAGCTACGAGCAGTACTTC
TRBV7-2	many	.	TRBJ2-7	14	CASSNNRAAYEQYF	TGTGCCAGCAGCAACAACAGGGCAGCCTACGAGCAGTACTTC
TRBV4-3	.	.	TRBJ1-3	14	CASSQEPSGNTIYF	TGCGCCAGCAGCCAAGAGCCCTCTGGAAACACCATATATTTT
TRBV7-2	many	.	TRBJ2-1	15	CASSPLGASESEQFF	TGTGCCAGCAGCCCTTTGGGGGCCTCCGAGAGTGAGCAGTTCTTC
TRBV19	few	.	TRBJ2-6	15	CASSSGIGGANVLTF	TGTGCCAGTAGTAGCGGGATAGGTGGGGCCAACGTCCTGACTTTC
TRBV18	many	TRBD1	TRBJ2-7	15	CASSPKNDRDYEQYF	TGTGCCAGCTCACCTAAGAACGACAGGGACTACGAGCAGTACTTC
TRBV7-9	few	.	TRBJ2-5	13	CASSLNSKETQYF	TGTGCCAGCAGCTTAAACTCCAAAGAGACCCAGTACTTC
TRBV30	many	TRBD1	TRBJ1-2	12	CAWSTGASRYTF	TGTGCCTGGAGCACAGGGGCTTCGCGCTACACCTTC
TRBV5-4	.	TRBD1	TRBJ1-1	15	CASSPTGQHDTEAFF	TGTGCCAGCAGCCCTACGGGACAGCATGACACTGAAGCTTTCTTT
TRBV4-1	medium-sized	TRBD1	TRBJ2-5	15	CASSPTGVGQETQYF	TGCGCCAGCAGCCCGACAGGGGTAGGGCAAGAGACCCAGTACTTC
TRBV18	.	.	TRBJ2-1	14	CASSFFRGNNEQFF	TGTGCCAGCTCATTTTTCCGGGGGAACAATGAGCAGTTCTTC
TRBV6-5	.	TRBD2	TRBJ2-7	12	CASSFGGYEQYF	TGTGCCAGCAGCTTCGGGGGGTACGAGCAGTACTTC
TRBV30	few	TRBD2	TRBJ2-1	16	CAWSRWTSVGYNEQFF	TGTGCCTGGAGCCGCTGGACTAGCGTCGGCTACAATGAGCAGTTCTTC
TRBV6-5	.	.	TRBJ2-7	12	CASREGPGEQYF	TGTGCCAGCAGAGAGGGGCCCGGCGAGCAGTACTTC
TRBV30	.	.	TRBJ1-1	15	CAWSVLPGTTTEAFF	TGTGCCTGGAGTGTACTACCAGGGACTACCACTGAAGCTTTCTTT
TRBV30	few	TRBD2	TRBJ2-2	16	CAWSVRLAGGTGELFF	TGTGCCTGGAGTGTGCGACTAGCGGGAGGAACCGGGGAGCTGTTTTTT
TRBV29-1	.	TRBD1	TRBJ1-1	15	CSVANRGGEGTEAFF	TGCAGCGTGGCAAACAGGGGAGGGGAGGGCACTGAAGCTTTCTTT
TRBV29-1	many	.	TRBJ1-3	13	CSVRHLGGNTIYF	TGCAGCGTTCGTCATCTCGGCGGGAACACCATATATTTT
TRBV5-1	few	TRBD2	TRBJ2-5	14	CASSFSSGQETQYF	TGCGCCAGCAGCTTCTCTAGCGGCCAAGAGACCCAGTACTTC
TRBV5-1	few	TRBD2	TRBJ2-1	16	CASSSLTSGSYNEQFF	TGCGCCAGCAGCTCATTGACTAGCGGGAGTTACAATGAGCAGTTCTTC
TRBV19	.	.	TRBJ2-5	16	CASSIPSGGNQETQYF	TGTGCCAGTAGTATCCCATCGGGTGGGAACCAAGAGACCCAGTACTTC